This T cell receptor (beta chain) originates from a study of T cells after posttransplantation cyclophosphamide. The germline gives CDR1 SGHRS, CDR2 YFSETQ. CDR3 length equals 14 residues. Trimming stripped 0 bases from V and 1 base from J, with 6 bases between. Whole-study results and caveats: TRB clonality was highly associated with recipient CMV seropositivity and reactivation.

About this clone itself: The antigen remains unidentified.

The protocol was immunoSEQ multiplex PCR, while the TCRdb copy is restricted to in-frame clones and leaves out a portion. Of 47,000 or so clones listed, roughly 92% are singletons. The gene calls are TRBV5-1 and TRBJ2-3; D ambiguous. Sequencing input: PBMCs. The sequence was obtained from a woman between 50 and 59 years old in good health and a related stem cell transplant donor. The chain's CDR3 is CASSLVTGTDTQYF. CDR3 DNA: TGCGCCAGCAGCTTGGTTACAGGCACAGATACGCAGTATTTT.